This T cell receptor (beta chain) was recovered during a study of cytotoxic CD8 clonotypes in ibrutinib-treated CLL. Study-wide context: Partial responders around 24, complete 2; roughly 12 progressed and around 15 stayed in remission by median around 6 years. Notes on the study in general: In comparison with age-matched healthy donors, baseline clonality was higher and tracked circulating CD8+ T-cell counts.

The protocol was immunoSEQ multiplex PCR, while the TCRdb copy is restricted to in-frame clones and leaves out a portion. The sample lists 270,000 or so clones; 65% to 85% were seen once. Of note for this clone: Its specificity is not known.

The sequenced sample was PBMCs, obtained at disease progression, from a patient treated with ibrutinib. The origin of this receptor is a human donor with chronic lymphocytic leukemia.

The CDR3 is CASSRGQGNEKLFF. In DNA form, the CDR3 reads TGTGCCAGCAGTCGCGGGCAGGGGAATGAAAAACTGTTTTTT. The chain recombines TRBV6-5 with TRBJ1-4; D is perhaps TRBD1 (6 bases). Germline assignment: CDR1 MNHEY and CDR2 SVGAGI. Trimming took 5 bases from V and 5 from J, leaving 12 bases between them. This CDR3 has 14 amino acids.